This TCR beta chain was profiled in a study of cytomegalovirus exposure and HLA in healthy donors. J was trimmed by 4 bases and V by 6 bases; bases with no gene match: 9. CDR1 and CDR2 from the germline V gene are ENHRY and SYGVKD. The length of the CDR3 is 15 residues. Remarks on this clone: Its antigen is as yet unknown.

Broader study findings: Three of the chains that were CMV-associated were confirmed in vitro to be specific for CMV antigens.

The primer mix had 60 Vbeta and 13 Jbeta primers. Sequencing was performed with immunoSEQ multiplex PCR; in TCRdb, only in-frame clones are kept and a portion is missing. The table shows 150,000 to 200,000 clones, with about four fifths occurring only once. The V gene is TRBV10-3, the J gene TRBJ2-3; 8 nucleotides match TRBD1. Sequencing was carried out using PBMCs. This TCR came from a man aged 25 to 45 in good health and CMV-seronegative. As DNA, the CDR3 is TGTGCCATCAGCCTACTGGGACAGGTGGCAGATACGCAGTATTTT. Translated: CAISLLGQVADTQYF.